The rows below give T cell receptor beta chains drawn from one sample of a study of CD8 T cells in Susac syndrome. MiXCR, run by TCRdb on the immunoSEQ multiplex PCR reads, gives a single entry per CDR3 protein. Among tens of thousands of distinct CDR3 sequences listed, 90% to 95% were seen once. Sequences were obtained from CD4+ T cells from PBMCs. The receptors stem from a human donor with Susac syndrome. Both conserved end residues are part of each CDR3. The order of the fields is V gene, CDR3 length, J gene, CDR3 protein.

v_gene: TRBV20-1; len: 15; j_gene: TRBJ1-1; CDR3aa: CSARDQQSLNTEAFF
v_gene: TRBV20-1; len: 17; j_gene: TRBJ2-7; CDR3aa: CRVHTGGRGFSSYEQYF
v_gene: TRBV28; len: 15; j_gene: TRBJ2-2; CDR3aa: CASSLRAPNTGELFF
v_gene: TRBV25-1; len: 15; j_gene: TRBJ2-7; CDR3aa: CASSDSRDLSYEQYF
v_gene: TRBV28; len: 15; j_gene: TRBJ2-1; CDR3aa: CASRTSGGVLGEQFF
v_gene: TRBV19; len: 14; j_gene: TRBJ1-5; CDR3aa: CASNAGTVNQPQHF
v_gene: TRBV5-1; len: 14; j_gene: TRBJ2-7; CDR3aa: CASNQGTGAYEQYF
v_gene: TRBV20-1; len: 14; j_gene: TRBJ1-4; CDR3aa: CSALQGAFDEKLFF
v_gene: TRBV5-1; len: 13; j_gene: TRBJ1-2; CDR3aa: CASSPDGYYGYTF
v_gene: TRBV3-1; len: 16; j_gene: TRBJ2-2; CDR3aa: CASRHTGTGSTGELFF
v_gene: TRBV20-1; len: 15; j_gene: TRBJ1-5; CDR3aa: CSARSPLQGNQPQHF
v_gene: TRBV21-1; len: 14; j_gene: TRBJ1-2; CDR3aa: CASSKGREHYGYTF